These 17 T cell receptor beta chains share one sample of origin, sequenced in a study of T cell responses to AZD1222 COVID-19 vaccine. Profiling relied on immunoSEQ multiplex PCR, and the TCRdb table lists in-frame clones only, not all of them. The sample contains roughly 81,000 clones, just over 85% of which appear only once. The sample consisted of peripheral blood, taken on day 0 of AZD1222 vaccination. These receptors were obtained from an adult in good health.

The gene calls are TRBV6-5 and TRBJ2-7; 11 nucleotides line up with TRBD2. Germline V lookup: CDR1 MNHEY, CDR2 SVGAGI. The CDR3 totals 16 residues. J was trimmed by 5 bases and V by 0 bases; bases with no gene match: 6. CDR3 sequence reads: CASSYSKLAGANEQYF. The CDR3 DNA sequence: TGTGCCAGCAGTTACTCGAAACTAGCGGGAGCTAACGAGCAGTACTTC.

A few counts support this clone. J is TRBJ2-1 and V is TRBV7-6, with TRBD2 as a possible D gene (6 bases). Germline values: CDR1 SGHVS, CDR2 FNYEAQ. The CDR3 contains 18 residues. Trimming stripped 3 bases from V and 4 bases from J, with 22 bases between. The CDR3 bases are TGTGCCAGCAGCTTCACCGGCCCCACAGTTGGGGGGTACAATGAGCAGTTCTTC. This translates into CASSFTGPTVGGYNEQFF.

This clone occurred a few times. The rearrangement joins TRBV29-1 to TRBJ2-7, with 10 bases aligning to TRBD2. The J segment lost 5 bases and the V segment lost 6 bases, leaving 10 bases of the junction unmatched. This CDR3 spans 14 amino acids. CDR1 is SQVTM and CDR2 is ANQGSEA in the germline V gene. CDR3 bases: TGCAGCGTGGCCTTGCTAGCGGGAGTGGACGAGCAGTACTTC. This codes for CSVALLAGVDEQYF.

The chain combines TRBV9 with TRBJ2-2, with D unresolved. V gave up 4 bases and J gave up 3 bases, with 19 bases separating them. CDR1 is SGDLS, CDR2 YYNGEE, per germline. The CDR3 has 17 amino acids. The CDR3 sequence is CASSPTMEASHTGELFF. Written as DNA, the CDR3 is TGTGCCAGCAGCCCCACCATGGAAGCGTCCCACACCGGGGAGCTGTTTTTT.

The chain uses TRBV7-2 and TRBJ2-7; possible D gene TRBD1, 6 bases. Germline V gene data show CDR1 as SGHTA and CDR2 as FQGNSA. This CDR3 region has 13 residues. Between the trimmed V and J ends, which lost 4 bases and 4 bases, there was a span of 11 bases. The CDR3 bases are TGTGCCAGCAGCTCACTCAGGGGTTACGAGCAGTACTTC. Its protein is CASSSLRGYEQYF.

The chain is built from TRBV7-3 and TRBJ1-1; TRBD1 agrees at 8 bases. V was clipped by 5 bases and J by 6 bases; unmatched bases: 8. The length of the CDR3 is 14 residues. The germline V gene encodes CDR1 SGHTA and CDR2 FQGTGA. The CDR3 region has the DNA TGTGCCAGCAGCGCGGACAGGGAGAAGGCTGAAGCTTTCTTT. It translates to CASSADREKAEAFF.

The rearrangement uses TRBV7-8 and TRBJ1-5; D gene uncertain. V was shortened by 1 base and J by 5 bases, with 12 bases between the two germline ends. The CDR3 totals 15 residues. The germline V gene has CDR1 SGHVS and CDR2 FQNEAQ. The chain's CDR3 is CASSLGVTRDQPQHF. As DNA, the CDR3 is TGTGCCAGCAGCTTAGGTGTGACGAGGGATCAGCCCCAGCATTTT.

The CDR3 here is CASSYSSGATEAFF. The CDR3 DNA follows: TGTGCCAGCAGTTACTCGAGCGGGGCCACTGAAGCTTTCTTT. V gene TRBV6-2 or TRBV6-3 combines with J gene TRBJ1-1; D may be TRBD1 (5 bases). The germline V gene has CDR1 MNHEY and CDR2 SVGEGT. The CDR3 covers 14 residues. V was cut by 0 bases and J by 4 bases, with 9 bases left in between.

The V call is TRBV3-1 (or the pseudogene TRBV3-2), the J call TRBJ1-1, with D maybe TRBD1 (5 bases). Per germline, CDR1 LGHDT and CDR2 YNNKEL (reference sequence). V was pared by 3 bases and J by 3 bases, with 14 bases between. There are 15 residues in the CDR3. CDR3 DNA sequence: TGTGCCAGCAGCCAGGAGGGGATACTGGACACTGAAGCTTTCTTT. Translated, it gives CASSQEGILDTEAFF.

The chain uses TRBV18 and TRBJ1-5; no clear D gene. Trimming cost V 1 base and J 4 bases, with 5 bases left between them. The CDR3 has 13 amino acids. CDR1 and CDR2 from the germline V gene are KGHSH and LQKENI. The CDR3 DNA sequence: TGTGCCAGCTCACCACAGGGAAATCAGCCCCAGCATTTT. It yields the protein CASSPQGNQPQHF.

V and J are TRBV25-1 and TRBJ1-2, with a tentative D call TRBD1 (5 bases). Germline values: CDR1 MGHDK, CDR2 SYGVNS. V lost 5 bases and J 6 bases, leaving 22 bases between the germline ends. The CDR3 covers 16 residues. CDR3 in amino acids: CASSHPGQSELNGYTF. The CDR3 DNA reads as TGTGCCAGCAGTCACCCTGGACAATCAGAATTAAATGGCTACACCTTC.

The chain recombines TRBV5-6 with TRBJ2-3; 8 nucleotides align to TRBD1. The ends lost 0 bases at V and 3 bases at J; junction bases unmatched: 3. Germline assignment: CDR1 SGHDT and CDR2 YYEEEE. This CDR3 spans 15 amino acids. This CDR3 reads CASSLGQGKTDTQYF. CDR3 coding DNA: TGTGCCAGCAGCTTGGGACAGGGGAAGACAGATACGCAGTATTTT.

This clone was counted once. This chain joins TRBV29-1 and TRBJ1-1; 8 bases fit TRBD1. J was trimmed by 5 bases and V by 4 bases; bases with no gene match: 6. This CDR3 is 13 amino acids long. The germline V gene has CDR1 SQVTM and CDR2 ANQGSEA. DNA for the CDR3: TGCAGCGTTGTAGTCAGGGGGCTTACTGAAGCTTTCTTT. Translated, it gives CSVVVRGLTEAFF.

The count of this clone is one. CDR3 in DNA: TGTGCCAGCAGCTTAGCGCGAGTAGTCTCGACCGGGGAGCTGTTTTTT. Residues: CASSLARVVSTGELFF. The rearrangement joins TRBV7-9 to TRBJ2-2, with D uncertain. The ends were cut back, 0 bases at V and 5 bases at J, with 13 bases in the middle. The CDR3 is 16 amino acids. Germline CDR1 reads SEHNR; CDR2 reads FQNEAQ (reference sequence).

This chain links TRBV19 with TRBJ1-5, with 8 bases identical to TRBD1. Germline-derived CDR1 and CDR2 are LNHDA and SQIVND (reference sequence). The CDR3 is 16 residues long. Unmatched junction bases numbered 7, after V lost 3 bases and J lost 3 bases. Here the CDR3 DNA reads TGTGCCAGTAGTATGTTCACAGGGGGTCCCAATCAGCCCCAGCATTTT. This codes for CASSMFTGGPNQPQHF.

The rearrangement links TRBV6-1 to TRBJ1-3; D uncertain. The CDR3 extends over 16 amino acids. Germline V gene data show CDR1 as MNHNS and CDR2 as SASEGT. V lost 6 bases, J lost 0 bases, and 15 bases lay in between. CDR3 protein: CASRETGISSGNTIYF. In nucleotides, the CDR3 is TGTGCCAGCAGGGAAACCGGTATCTCCTCTGGAAACACCATATATTTT.

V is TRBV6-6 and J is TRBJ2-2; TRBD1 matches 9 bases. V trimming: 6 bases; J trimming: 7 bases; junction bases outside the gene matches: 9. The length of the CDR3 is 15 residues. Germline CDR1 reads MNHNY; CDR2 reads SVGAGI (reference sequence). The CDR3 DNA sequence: TGTGCCAGCAGCCCGGGACAGGGTGAAGTCGGGGAGCTGTTTTTT. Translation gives CASSPGQGEVGELFF.